These T cell receptor beta chains were read from a single sample in a study of T-cell memory formation after mild COVID-19. Via MiXCR, TCRdb re-called the 5' RACE reads, giving one row per CDR3 protein. There are about 350,000 distinct CDR3 sequences in the sample; about 13% occur only once, and over 20% lies in the top ten. What was sequenced was PBMCs or a T cell subset sorted from them (not recorded which). The receptors were gathered from a man aged 18 to 29 who had mild COVID-19 (a few samples of this study predate the infection). Cell type and time point are not known. CDR3s include the opening cysteine and the closing phenylalanine or tryptophan. Only some rows state a clone size, as once, few, many or a class for expanded clones.

>TRBJ1-1|TRBV7-2|NA
CASSLFSAVNTEAFF
>TRBJ2-2|TRBV12-3/TRBV12-4|few
CASSKFAGRGGGELFF
>TRBJ2-5|TRBV30|NA
CACPREETQYF
>TRBJ2-2|TRBV27|many
CASSFAGLNTGELFF
>TRBJ2-3|TRBV7-2|few
CASSPTRDSGGSTDTQYF
>TRBJ2-5|TRBV5-1|NA
CASSLAGQRETQYF
>TRBJ2-2|TRBV29-1|NA
CSVEGRLNTGELFF
>TRBJ1-2|TRBV5-1|few
CASSLVRARSMEGYGYTF
>TRBJ2-2|TRBV7-3|few
CASSPIDTGELFF
>TRBJ2-3|TRBV6-2/TRBV6-3|few
CASSRGQGLSDTQYF
>TRBJ2-5|TRBV18|many
CASSPEASGGSGTQYF
>TRBJ2-1|TRBV11-2|NA
CASSLGLAGYNNEQFF
>TRBJ2-5|TRBV11-1|NA
CASSQRRGEETQYF
>TRBJ1-1|TRBV5-4|few
CASSLPAGNTEAFF
>TRBJ2-3|TRBV2|NA
CASTTGASTDTQYF
>TRBJ1-1|TRBV7-9|NA
CASSLVAQRATEAFF
>TRBJ1-2|TRBV7-9|few
CASSFLGQSGGYTF
>TRBJ1-2|TRBV6-5|few
CASSNRDRGYGYTF
>TRBJ1-1|TRBV5-6|NA
CASSPFGQGNTEAFF
>TRBJ2-2|TRBV12-3/TRBV12-4|few
CATSGENTGELFF
>TRBJ2-1|TRBV7-9|NA
CASSSGTSGGSSYNEQFF
>TRBJ2-1|TRBV10-3|many
CAISEFGNEQFF
>TRBJ1-2|TRBV10-3|few
CAISADEIYGYTF
>TRBJ2-2|TRBV5-6|few
CASSLGGGFTGELFF
>TRBJ2-2|TRBV20-1|NA
CSASWGANTGELFF
>TRBJ2-3|TRBV24-1|few
CATSGGKGLEVPDTQYF
>TRBJ2-3|TRBV6-4|few
CASSDGEGEADTQYF
>TRBJ1-2|TRBV7-2|NA
CASSRTGLWSYTF
>TRBJ2-1|TRBV29-1|NA
CSVWGGAGNEQFF
>TRBJ1-6|TRBV4-3|NA
CASSQDGRTGYNSPLHF
>TRBJ2-1|TRBV6-6|NA
CASNLQGAYNEQFF
>TRBJ1-2|TRBV7-9|few
CASSLSEWNGYTF
>TRBJ2-5|TRBV27|NA
CASSSPTPSGPETQYF
>TRBJ2-2|TRBV12-3/TRBV12-4|few
CASSLVSGRGSVGTGELFF
>TRBJ2-1|TRBV4-1|few
CASSQEYRGSYNEQFF
>TRBJ1-2|TRBV6-2/TRBV6-3|few
CASSYAAYGYTF
>TRBJ1-4|TRBV7-9|few
CASRAGDGPTNEKLFF